Each of the 19 T cell receptor beta chains below was sequenced from the same sample in a study of human T cells and chemical hapten exposure. TCRdb used MiXCR to reprocess the 5' RACE reads, holding one entry per CDR3 protein. The sample holds 110,000 to 150,000 distinct CDR3 sequences, over 3.5% seen once. Extraction yielded total RNA from whole blood (unfractionated). The receptors were sampled from a female donor in good health.

The chain combines TRBV5-1 with TRBJ2-7; 7 positions match TRBD1. J was trimmed by 5 bases and V by 0 bases; bases with no gene match: 5. This CDR3 comprises 14 residues. Germline V CDR1 and CDR2: SGHRS, YFSETQ. CDR3 amino acids: CASSLVWQGDEQYF. The CDR3 DNA reads TGCGCCAGCAGCTTGGTCTGGCAGGGGGACGAGCAGTACTTC.

This clonotype has a count of ten or more. The chain joins TRBV12-3 or TRBV12-4 to TRBJ2-1; a weak D match, TRBD2 (5 bases). CDR3 length: 13 residues. The germline V and J ends were trimmed by 7 bases and 8 bases, with 15 bases remaining between them. The CDR3 region is CASTPSGWDEQFF. CDR3 in DNA: TGTGCCAGCACCCCGAGCGGCTGGGATGAGCAGTTCTTC.

This clonotype was seen many times. J is TRBJ2-3 and V is TRBV29-1; TRBD2 might be the D (7 bases). The CDR3 is 13 residues long. Germline CDR1 SQVTM, CDR2 ANQGSEA. CDR3 loop: CTLSRGGSDTQYF. Here the CDR3 DNA reads TGCACCTTATCGCGCGGGGGCTCAGATACGCAGTATTTT.

Many counts were recorded for this clonotype. The V call is TRBV5-6, the J call TRBJ2-5; 9 bases are a match to TRBD2. J lost 3 bases, V lost 2 bases, and 5 bases had no gene match. The germline V gene encodes CDR1 SGHDT and CDR2 YYEEEE. The CDR3 is made up of 15 amino acids. The CDR3 spells CASSLPGLAEETQYF. Here the CDR3 DNA reads TGTGCCAGCAGCTTACCGGGACTAGCAGAAGAGACCCAGTACTTC.

This clonotype was counted ten times or more. This rearrangement joins TRBV4-2 to TRBJ2-1; 8 nucleotides match TRBD2. Looked up from germline, CDR1 is LGHNA and CDR2 is YNFKEQ. The CDR3 is 16 amino acids. J was trimmed by 6 bases and V by 2 bases; bases with no gene match: 9. The CDR3 is CASSQRGAGAGNEQFF. CDR3 in DNA: TGTGCCAGCAGCCAAAGAGGAGCGGGGGCGGGCAATGAGCAGTTCTTC.

This clonotype was seen many times. The rearrangement uses TRBV20-1 and TRBJ2-1; 9 positions agree with TRBD2. Germline CDR1 is DFQATT and CDR2 is SNEGSKA (reference sequence). The CDR3 contains 20 residues. The V segment lost 0 bases and the J segment 8 bases; nucleotides outside the gene matches: 23. CDR3 in DNA: TGCAGTGCTAGAGATCTCGGTGTTAGCGGGGGAAACCGATTGGTCGATGAGCAGTTCTTC. Encoded protein: CSARDLGVSGGNRLVDEQFF.

The sample holds many counts of this clonotype. The V call is TRBV6-2 or TRBV6-3, the J call TRBJ2-7; D is perhaps TRBD1 (6 bases). This CDR3 contains 15 residues. Germline loops: CDR1 MNHEY, CDR2 SVGEGT. V was cut by 5 bases and J by 1 base, with 15 bases left in between. CDR3 loop: CASSLQGSPSYEQYF. DNA of the CDR3: TGTGCCAGCAGTCTACAGGGCTCCCCGTCCTACGAGCAGTACTTC.

This clonotype occurred many times. The V call is TRBV7-2, the J call TRBJ2-7, with D possibly being TRBD1 (5 bases). This CDR3 is 14 amino acids long. V gave up 2 bases and J gave up 6 bases, with 14 bases separating them. Germline CDR1 SGHTA, CDR2 FQGNSA. In DNA form, the CDR3 reads TGTGCCAGCAGCTTAATGGCAGGGCAGGGCGAGCAGTACTTC. Encoded protein: CASSLMAGQGEQYF.

This clonotype was counted a few times. The rearrangement links TRBV7-3 to TRBJ1-6; tentatively, D is TRBD1 (5 bases). The CDR3 runs 13 residues. Germline V gene sequence: CDR1 SGHTA, CDR2 FQGTGA. The V gene lost 2 bases and the J gene lost 14 bases, with 13 bases spanning the gap. In nucleotides, the CDR3 is TGTGCCAGCAGCTTAGGGGCAGCAGGAGCCCTCCACTTT. Encoded protein: CASSLGAAGALHF.

This clonotype was observed at least ten times. The chain couples TRBV4-3 to TRBJ2-7; D gene unclear. V lost 8 bases and J 1 base, leaving 15 bases between the germline ends. Germline loops: CDR1 LGHNA, CDR2 YSLEER. This CDR3 is built from 14 residues. CDR3 DNA sequence: TGCGCCAGCTCTCGGACGACGAGGTCCTACGAGCAGTACTTC. Translation: CASSRTTRSYEQYF.

This clonotype was detected only a few times. This chain links TRBV2 with TRBJ1-1; possibly TRBD1 for D (6 bases). V lost 7 bases and J lost 4, with 19 bases in between. Germline loops: CDR1 SNHLY, CDR2 FYNNEI. CDR3 length: 15 amino acids. CDR3 DNA: TGTGCCAGCAAGTTTGAGGCAGGGGTATCCACTGAAGCTTTCTTT. It codes for CASKFEAGVSTEAFF.

The V call is TRBV5-6, the J call TRBJ1-2; unclear D gene. Germline values: CDR1 SGHDT, CDR2 YYEEEE. The CDR3 loop spans 14 amino acids. The ends were cut back, 4 bases at V and 6 bases at J, with 16 bases in the middle. CDR3 nucleotide sequence: TGTGCCAGCAGCCCGACACAGAGTTCCCATGGCTACACCTTC. Residues: CASSPTQSSHGYTF.

This clonotype has only a few counts. The chain carries TRBV12-3 or TRBV12-4 and TRBJ2-3; TRBD2 might be the D (5 bases). V shed 1 base and J shed 1 base, with 6 bases lying between them. This CDR3 is built from 14 residues. CDR3 residues: CASSLGGCTDTQYF. The CDR3 region has the DNA TGTGCCAGCAGTTTAGGCGGGTGCACAGATACGCAGTATTTT.

A few counts support this clonotype. The chain combines TRBV3-1 with TRBJ1-6; no firm D call. Germline CDR1 is LGHDT and CDR2 is YNNKEL (reference sequence). V dropped 4 bases and J dropped 7 bases, with 8 bases sitting between them. This CDR3 is 13 amino acids long. The CDR3 sequence is CASSPHTNSPLHF. Written as DNA, the CDR3 is TGTGCCAGCAGCCCTCATACAAATTCACCCCTCCACTTT.

At least ten counts were recorded for this clonotype. The rearrangement links TRBV11-2 to TRBJ2-3, with D tentatively TRBD1 or TRBD2 (6 bases each). This CDR3 comprises 15 residues. Germline V CDR1 and CDR2: SGHAT, FQNNGV. Trimming removed 6 bases at V and 5 bases at J, with 18 bases between. The CDR3 loop is CASRPLGGFGDTQYF. The CDR3 nucleotides are TGTGCCAGCAGGCCCTTGGGGGGCTTTGGAGATACGCAGTATTTT.

V usage is TRBV6-1 and J usage is TRBJ2-3, with D maybe TRBD2 (6 bases). The CDR3 loop spans 14 amino acids. The ends were cut back, 1 base at V and 1 base at J, with 6 bases in the middle. Germline CDR1 MNHNS, CDR2 SASEGT. The CDR3 here is CASSEGLGTDTQYF. The CDR3 nucleotides read TGTGCCAGCAGTGAAGGACTAGGCACAGATACGCAGTATTTT.

This chain uses TRBV12-3 or TRBV12-4 with TRBJ1-5; D not certain. Trimming stripped 6 bases from V and 5 bases from J, with 14 bases between. The CDR3 length is 14 residues. The CDR3: CASRPKGFDQPQHF. In nucleotides, the CDR3 is TGTGCCAGCAGACCCAAGGGCTTTGATCAGCCCCAGCATTTT.

This clonotype appeared many times. The chain recombines TRBV20-1 with TRBJ2-2; D remains ambiguous. Germline CDR1 and CDR2: DFQATT and SNEGSKA (reference sequence). Trimming took off 2 bases at V and 3 bases at J, with 7 bases between the two ends. The CDR3 contains 13 residues. CDR3 sequence (DNA): TGCAGTGCTAGACGCACCCACACCGGGGAGCTGTTTTTT. This encodes CSARRTHTGELFF.

This rearrangement joins TRBV27 to TRBJ2-7, with D perhaps matching TRBD1 (6 bases). V lost 1 base, J lost 2 bases, and 12 bases lay in between. Germline values: CDR1 MNHEY, CDR2 SMNVEV (reference sequence). This CDR3 region has 15 residues. In DNA, the CDR3 is TGTGCCAGCAGTTTATACAGGGTAGTGGCCTACGAGCAGTACTTC. Protein sequence: CASSLYRVVAYEQYF.